Listed below are T cell receptor beta chains from one sample, sequenced in a study of regulatory T cells in long-lasting Graves disease. Each CDR3 protein is one row after TCRdb ran MiXCR on the multiplex PCR reads. The table shows roughly 420,000 distinct CDR3 sequences, with around 13% occurring only once. These data were likewise used in another study, on T cells in Graves' hyperthyroidism and ophthalmopathy.

The specimen was peripheral blood mononuclear cells (PBMCs), collected at new diagnosis, from a patient treated with antithyroid drugs. These receptors were obtained from a woman between 45 and 65 years old with Graves disease. CDR3s include the opening cysteine and the closing phenylalanine or tryptophan. Fields, in order: V gene, J gene, clone size, D gene, CDR3 DNA, CDR3 protein. D genes are given only for firm matches. Not every row has a clone size; where given, it reads once, few, many or a size class.

V: TRBV11-2
J: TRBJ2-3
size: many
D: TRBD2
DNA: TGTGCCAGCAGCTTAGAGGCTAGCGGTAACACAGATACGCAGTATTTT
CDR3: CASSLEASGNTDTQYF

V: TRBV6-1
J: TRBJ1-5
size: many
D: TRBD1
DNA: TGTGCCAGCAGTGAATGGACAGGGATGTCGAATCAGCCCCAGCATTTT
CDR3: CASSEWTGMSNQPQHF

V: TRBV4-1
J: TRBJ2-7
size: .
D: .
DNA: TGCGCCAGCAGCCAGGAAACAGGGCCGCCCTACGAGCAGTACTTC
CDR3: CASSQETGPPYEQYF

V: TRBV2
J: TRBJ2-2
size: .
D: TRBD1
DNA: TGTGCCAGCAGTGAAACAGGGGTGGACACCGGGGAGCTGTTTTTT
CDR3: CASSETGVDTGELFF

V: TRBV20-1
J: TRBJ2-7
size: .
D: TRBD1
DNA: TGCAGTGCTAGACCTACCTTGACAGGGAACTACGAGCAGTACTTC
CDR3: CSARPTLTGNYEQYF

V: TRBV24-1
J: TRBJ2-1
size: many
D: TRBD2
DNA: TGTGCCACCATGTCAAGCGGGAGCTCCTACAATGAGCAGTTCTTC
CDR3: CATMSSGSSYNEQFF

V: TRBV5-1
J: TRBJ2-5
size: .
D: TRBD2
DNA: TGTGCCAGCAGCTTGACTAGCGGGAGGGCTCAAGAGACCCAGTACTTC
CDR3: CASSLTSGRAQETQYF

V: TRBV30
J: TRBJ2-1
size: .
D: .
DNA: TGTGCCTGTGAATCTCAGGGGGGGACATACAATGAGCAGTTCTTC
CDR3: CACESQGGTYNEQFF

V: TRBV7-9
J: TRBJ2-7
size: many
D: TRBD2
DNA: TGTGCCAGCAGCTCGCAACAGGGGACTAGCGGGAGAGGGAGCTACGAGCAGTACTTC
CDR3: CASSSQQGTSGRGSYEQYF

V: TRBV28
J: TRBJ1-4
size: many
D: TRBD1
DNA: TGTGCCAGCAGTTTATGGGGAACAGGGGAGACAAATGAAAAACTGTTTTTT
CDR3: CASSLWGTGETNEKLFF

V: TRBV28
J: TRBJ1-3
size: few
D: .
DNA: TGTGCCAGCAGTCCCCAGGGCCTTGGCTCTGGAAACACCATATATTTT
CDR3: CASSPQGLGSGNTIYF

V: TRBV6-1
J: TRBJ2-1
size: few
D: TRBD1
DNA: TGTGCCAGCAGTGGGACAGGGGGCTCCTACAATGAGCAGTTCTTC
CDR3: CASSGTGGSYNEQFF

V: TRBV28
J: TRBJ1-3
size: few
D: .
DNA: TGTGCCAGCAGTTTTCGGGGAACTGGAAACACCATATATTTT
CDR3: CASSFRGTGNTIYF

V: TRBV3-1
J: TRBJ2-7
size: few
D: TRBD2
DNA: TGTGCCAGCAGCCAGGGCTTTCCGGGACTAGTCGTCTCCGAGCAGTACTTC
CDR3: CASSQGFPGLVVSEQYF

V: TRBV12-3/TRBV12-4
J: TRBJ2-1
size: many
D: TRBD2
DNA: TGTGCCAGCAGTGACCAGCGGGAGGGCGTTGAGCAGTTCTTC
CDR3: CASSDQREGVEQFF

V: TRBV6-9
J: TRBJ1-5
size: .
D: .
DNA: TGTGCCAGCAGTTATGGCAGCGATAGCAATCAGCCCCAGCATTTT
CDR3: CASSYGSDSNQPQHF

V: TRBV5-1
J: TRBJ2-7
size: many
D: .
DNA: TGCGCCAGCAGCGTGGGGAAGAATGAGCAGTACTTC
CDR3: CASSVGKNEQYF

V: TRBV5-1
J: TRBJ1-2
size: .
D: .
DNA: TGCGCCAGCAGCCGTTCCCCCGGTGGGTTAGACTATGGCTACACCTTC
CDR3: CASSRSPGGLDYGYTF

V: TRBV20-1
J: TRBJ2-5
size: few
D: TRBD1
DNA: TGCAGTGCTAGGCCAGTGGACAGGGGGCGGGAGACCCAGTACTTC
CDR3: CSARPVDRGRETQYF

V: TRBV30
J: TRBJ1-2
size: many
D: .
DNA: TGTGCCTTAGGACAGAACTATGGCTACACCTTC
CDR3: CALGQNYGYTF

V: TRBV27
J: TRBJ2-3
size: many
D: .
DNA: TGTGCCAGCAGTCGGACTTTTACAGATACGCAGTATTTT
CDR3: CASSRTFTDTQYF

V: TRBV28
J: TRBJ1-4
size: many
D: .
DNA: TGTGCCAGCAGAGGGTCACAGGGTTTGCATGAAAAACTGTTTTTT
CDR3: CASRGSQGLHEKLFF

V: TRBV6-2/TRBV6-3
J: TRBJ2-7
size: .
D: .
DNA: TGTGCCAGCAGCAATGGACAGAACTACGAGCAGTACTTC
CDR3: CASSNGQNYEQYF

V: TRBV18
J: TRBJ2-7
size: .
D: .
DNA: TGTGCCAGCTCACCCGGACTGGAGGTGCACGAGCAGTACTTC
CDR3: CASSPGLEVHEQYF

V: TRBV28
J: TRBJ1-2
size: many
D: TRBD1
DNA: TGTGCCACCCGGACAGGGGGTGAATATGGCTACACCTTC
CDR3: CATRTGGEYGYTF

V: TRBV29-1
J: TRBJ2-7
size: .
D: TRBD2
DNA: TGCAGCGTTGTGGGGGGCGGGGGGAACGAGCAGTACTTC
CDR3: CSVVGGGGNEQYF

V: TRBV27
J: TRBJ2-1
size: .
D: .
DNA: TGTGCCAGCAGACCAATTGGGGGCGCATACAATGAGCAGTTCTTC
CDR3: CASRPIGGAYNEQFF

V: TRBV12-3/TRBV12-4
J: TRBJ1-3
size: many
D: .
DNA: TGTGCCAGCAGTTTTAACACATTCTCTGGAAACACCATATATTTT
CDR3: CASSFNTFSGNTIYF

V: TRBV28
J: TRBJ1-5
size: .
D: TRBD1
DNA: TGTGCCAGCCAACTCCGGGACAGTAGCAATCAGCCCCAGCATTTT
CDR3: CASQLRDSSNQPQHF

V: TRBV30
J: TRBJ1-1
size: .
D: .
DNA: TGTGCCTGGAGCCCCTCGGGCACTGAAGCTTACTTT
CDR3: CAWSPSGTEAYF

V: TRBV12-5
J: TRBJ2-1
size: few
D: TRBD2
DNA: TGTGCTAGTGGTTTGGAAAAGAGACTAGCGGGAGACTTTTACAATGAGCAGTTCTTC
CDR3: CASGLEKRLAGDFYNEQFF

V: TRBV4-1
J: TRBJ2-1
size: .
D: TRBD2
DNA: TGCGCCAGCAGCCAAGTAGGCGGGAGGAGGTACAATGAGCAGTTCTTC
CDR3: CASSQVGGRRYNEQFF

V: TRBV5-5
J: TRBJ2-7
size: .
D: .
DNA: TGTGCCAGCAGCTATGGGTTTGAGGGATACGAGCAGTACTTC
CDR3: CASSYGFEGYEQYF

V: TRBV11-2
J: TRBJ2-7
size: .
D: .
DNA: TGTGCCAGCAGCTTAAGTCGGTCTTATTCCGGGACTGATCCCTACGAGCAGTACTTC
CDR3: CASSLSRSYSGTDPYEQYF

V: TRBV3-1
J: TRBJ2-1
size: .
D: TRBD2
DNA: TGTGCCAACAGCCATCTAGCGGGGGGCCCCTACAATGAGCAGTTCTTC
CDR3: CANSHLAGGPYNEQFF

V: TRBV28
J: TRBJ2-1
size: .
D: TRBD2
DNA: TGTGCCAGCAGTATATGGACTAGCGGGAGTTACAATGAGCAGTTCTTC
CDR3: CASSIWTSGSYNEQFF

V: TRBV20-1
J: TRBJ2-2
size: few
D: .
DNA: TGCAGTGCTATTAGCCAGAACACCGGGGAGCTGTTTTTT
CDR3: CSAISQNTGELFF

V: TRBV27
J: TRBJ1-1
size: many
D: .
DNA: TGTGCCAGCAGTCCCCGGGCCTTGAACACTGAAGCTTTCTTT
CDR3: CASSPRALNTEAFF

V: TRBV2
J: TRBJ1-1
size: many
D: .
DNA: TGTGCCAGCAGTAAGAGACAGGACACTGAAGCTTTCTTT
CDR3: CASSKRQDTEAFF

V: TRBV5-5
J: TRBJ2-3
size: many
D: .
DNA: TGCGCCAGCAGCTGGCTAGGCTCAAGCACAGATACGCAGTATTTT
CDR3: CASSWLGSSTDTQYF

V: TRBV27
J: TRBJ2-2
size: few
D: TRBD2
DNA: TGTGCCAGCAGTCCACCAGGACTAGCGGGAGGGCCTGCCGGGGAGCTGTTTTTT
CDR3: CASSPPGLAGGPAGELFF

V: TRBV7-2
J: TRBJ2-1
size: few
D: TRBD2
DNA: TGTGCCAGCAGCTTGTTACTCGGGACTAGGTACTACAATGAGCAGTTCTTC
CDR3: CASSLLLGTRYYNEQFF

V: TRBV29-1
J: TRBJ1-2
size: .
D: .
DNA: TGCAGCGTTGAAGACACTCTCCTCGGGGACTATGGCTACACCTTC
CDR3: CSVEDTLLGDYGYTF

V: TRBV10-1
J: TRBJ2-1
size: .
D: TRBD2
DNA: TGCGCCAGCAGTGACTCAACTAGCGGGAGGCCGAATGAGCAGTTCTTC
CDR3: CASSDSTSGRPNEQFF

V: TRBV29-1
J: TRBJ2-1
size: few
D: TRBD1
DNA: TGCAGCGTTGCACAGGGGATCGATGAGCAGTTCTTC
CDR3: CSVAQGIDEQFF

V: TRBV24-1
J: TRBJ2-2
size: few
D: TRBD1
DNA: TGTGCCACCAGTGATTTGCCGGGACAGAAGAACACCGGGGAGCTGTTTTTT
CDR3: CATSDLPGQKNTGELFF